The 22 T cell receptor beta chains reported below all come from one sample, sequenced in a study of T cell responses to AZD1222 COVID-19 vaccine (dated by TCRdb to the early 2020s). The time point tag for this specimen amounts to: about 28 days (+/-7) after the second vaccine dose. The library was obtained by the immunoSEQ multiplex PCR assay. Drawn from immuneACCESS, this table holds only the in-frame rearrangements with V and J called that TCRdb kept. Clones are partly lost; checked studies trace under half to an unresolved V gene and leave the rest unexplained. The sample profile shows 140,000 or so clones; roughly 87% of them were found once. Of the sample, roughly 1.7% falls within the top ten clones. Sequenced here: peripheral blood, sampled 28 days after the second AZD1222 dose. These receptors were taken from an adult who received the AZD1222 COVID-19 vaccine.

This chain uses TRBV27 with TRBJ1-4; D is unresolved. The germline V gene encodes CDR1 MNHEY and CDR2 SMNVEV (reference sequence). The V gene lost 5 bases and the J gene lost 5 bases, with 9 bases spanning the gap. The CDR3 covers 13 residues. Here the CDR3 DNA reads TGTGCCAGCAGTCGCCGAGAAAATGAAAAACTGTTTTTT. Its translation is CASSRRENEKLFF. Filled out from reference TRBV27 and TRBJ1-4, the complete variable domain reads EAQVTQNPRYLITVTGKKLTVTCSQNMNHEYMSWYRQDPGLGLRQIYYSMNVEVTDKGDVPEGYKVSRKEKRNFPLILESPSPNQTSLYFCASSRRENEKLFFGSGTQLSVL.

This chain links TRBV3-1 (or the pseudogene TRBV3-2) with TRBJ1-2, with a possible D match to TRBD1 (5 bases). The V end was cut by 1 base, the J end by 6 bases, with 15 bases between. The CDR3 totals 15 residues. CDR1 and CDR2 (germline): LGHDT, YNNKEL (reference sequence). The CDR3 sequence: CASSQAGTARDGYTF. Written as DNA, the CDR3 is TGTGCCAGCAGCCAAGCCGGGACGGCGAGGGATGGCTACACCTTC.

J is TRBJ2-7 and V is TRBV6-6; D perhaps matches TRBD2 (6 bases). V was clipped by 0 bases and J by 1 base, with 7 bases between them. CDR3 size: 14 residues. Germline CDR1 reads MNHNY; CDR2 reads SVGAGI (reference sequence). The CDR3: CASSYSRGSYEQYF. The CDR3 DNA reads as TGTGCCAGCAGTTACTCCCGGGGGTCCTACGAGCAGTACTTC.

The chain employs TRBV10-2 and TRBJ2-1; D is unclear. The ends were cut back, 2 bases at V and 0 bases at J, with 11 bases in the middle. CDR3 length: 16 residues. Germline V gene lookup returns CDR1 WSHSY and CDR2 SAAADI. This CDR3 is CASSENSPGSYNEQFF. CDR3 in DNA: TGCGCCAGCAGTGAGAACAGCCCCGGCTCCTACAATGAGCAGTTCTTC.

This chain links TRBV6-5 with TRBJ2-5; D is perhaps TRBD2 (5 bases). The CDR3 is 14 amino acids. The V gene lost 6 bases and the J gene lost 0 bases, with 11 bases spanning the gap. Germline V gene data show CDR1 as MNHEY and CDR2 as SVGAGI. The CDR3 protein is CASRAAVYQETQYF. CDR3 DNA sequence: TGTGCCAGCAGAGCAGCGGTGTACCAAGAGACCCAGTACTTC.

This clone was recorded only once. V and J are TRBV25-1 and TRBJ2-2; D is ambiguous. Germline V gene lookup returns CDR1 MGHDK and CDR2 SYGVNS. This CDR3 is 14 amino acids long. Deletions cut 2 bases from V and 4 bases from J, with 8 bases between. The CDR3 here is CASSENSITGELFF. The CDR3 DNA follows: TGTGCCAGCAGTGAAAACTCTATCACCGGGGAGCTGTTTTTT.

This chain uses TRBV4-3 with TRBJ2-3, with TRBD2 matching 7 bases. Germline CDR1 reads LGHNA; CDR2 reads YSLEER. The CDR3 has 14 amino acids. J was trimmed by 3 bases and V by 3 bases; bases with no gene match: 3. CDR3 bases: TGCGCCAGCAGCCATGATAGCGGGACAGATACGCAGTATTTT. Protein: CASSHDSGTDTQYF.

The chain recombines TRBV27 with TRBJ2-1; 10 bases fit TRBD2. The CDR3 is 15 residues long. Unmatched junction bases numbered 6, after V lost 3 bases and J lost 7 bases. CDR1 is MNHEY, CDR2 SMNVEV, per germline (reference sequence). The CDR3 sequence is CASSFEIAGGNEQFF. The CDR3 region has the DNA TGTGCCAGCAGTTTCGAGATAGCGGGAGGTAATGAGCAGTTCTTC.

The rearrangement joins TRBV6-1 to TRBJ1-3; D gene unclear. This CDR3 comprises 16 residues. Germline CDR1 reads MNHNS; CDR2 reads SASEGT. The ends were cut back, 4 bases at V and 0 bases at J, with 13 bases in the middle. This chain's CDR3 is CASSVLARTSGNTIYF. The CDR3 DNA follows: TGTGCCAGCAGTGTGCTCGCTCGGACCTCTGGAAACACCATATATTTT.

V and J are TRBV2 and TRBJ2-5; 12 bases line up with TRBD2. V was clipped by 8 bases and J by 3 bases; unmatched bases: 1. Germline CDR1 is SNHLY and CDR2 is FYNNEI. This CDR3 contains 13 residues. The CDR3 DNA reads TGTGCCAGCCGACTAGCGGGAGAAGAGACCCAGTACTTC. The encoded protein is CASRLAGEETQYF.

This sequence joins TRBV28 and TRBJ1-5; D is undetermined. The V and J ends lost 10 bases and 2 bases respectively, with 9 bases between them. The CDR3 sequence is 12 residues long. CDR1 is MDHEN and CDR2 is SYDVKM in the germline V gene. The CDR3 loop reads CANSRGNQPQHF. In nucleotides, the CDR3 is TGTGCCAACTCGCGTGGCAATCAGCCCCAGCATTTT. Using reference TRBV28 and TRBJ1-5 for the parts outside the CDR3, the full variable domain is DVKVTQSSRYLVKRTGEKVFLECVQDMDHENMFWYRQDPGLGLRLIYFSYDVKMKEKGDIPEGYSVSREKKERFSLILESASTNQTSMYLCANSRGNQPQHFGDGTRLSIL.

The chain carries TRBV19 and TRBJ1-1, with 7 bases fitting TRBD1. Germline V CDR1 and CDR2: LNHDA, SQIVND (reference sequence). J gave up 0 bases and V 1 base, and 2 bases lay outside the gene matches. The CDR3 totals 15 residues. The CDR3 loop reads CASSIGTGLNTEAFF. The CDR3 DNA follows: TGTGCCAGTAGTATAGGGACAGGATTGAACACTGAAGCTTTCTTT.

V gene TRBV4-3 combines with J gene TRBJ2-5; the D gene is possibly TRBD1 (6 bases). Deletions cut 4 bases from V and 7 bases from J, with 19 bases between. This CDR3 contains 15 residues. Germline V CDR1 and CDR2: LGHNA, YSLEER. The chain's CDR3 is CASSPTGRGSGTQYF. The CDR3 nucleotides read TGCGCCAGCAGCCCGACAGGCCGTGGATCCGGGACCCAGTACTTC.

The DNA for the CDR3 is TGTGCCAGCAGTCAGGGACTAGCGGACTACAATGAGCAGTTCTTC. Amino acid sequence: CASSQGLADYNEQFF. The chain carries TRBV6-5 and TRBJ2-1; the match to TRBD2 covers 11 bases. Germline loops: CDR1 MNHEY, CDR2 SVGAGI. J lost 3 bases, V lost 5 bases, and 3 bases had no gene match. The CDR3 has 15 amino acids.

The rearrangement uses TRBV12-3 or TRBV12-4 and TRBJ1-5; 8 positions agree with TRBD1. The CDR3 covers 12 residues. The J segment lost 10 bases and the V segment lost 7 bases, leaving 6 bases of the junction unmatched. CDR3: CASNGQGIPQHF. CDR3 in DNA: TGTGCCAGCAACGGACAGGGTATACCCCAGCATTTT.

This clone was counted between two and nine times. The CDR3 DNA reads as TGTGCCAGCAGTTTATCGACAGGGGGCCGCTACGAGCAGTACTTC. This sequence encodes CASSLSTGGRYEQYF. The chain links TRBV28 to TRBJ2-7, with TRBD1 identical over 10 bases. V lost 1 base and J lost 3; bases outside the gene matches: 3. The CDR3 has 15 amino acids. CDR1 and CDR2 from the germline V gene are MDHEN and SYDVKM.

This chain joins TRBV5-8 and TRBJ1-1, with D possibly TRBD1 on 5 matching bases. The CDR3 contains 18 residues. Germline CDR1 reads SGHTS; CDR2 reads YDEGEE. The V end was cut by 0 bases, the J end by 0 bases, with 18 bases between. The CDR3 DNA follows: TGTGCCAGCAGCTTGGCCTTGACCCAGGGAGGCTTGAACACTGAAGCTTTCTTT. It is translated as CASSLALTQGGLNTEAFF.

This clone was counted a single time. The genes are TRBV19 and TRBJ2-1, with 10 bases aligning to TRBD2. The germline gives CDR1 LNHDA, CDR2 SQIVND (reference sequence). The CDR3 spans 15 residues. V dropped 3 bases and J dropped 8; count of bases not matched to a gene: 7. The CDR3: CASSIAAGGWDEQFF. CDR3 nucleotide sequence: TGTGCCAGTAGTATTGCAGCGGGAGGGTGGGATGAGCAGTTCTTC.

The J gene is TRBJ1-2, the V gene TRBV7-2, with TRBD1 matching over 8 bases. This CDR3 contains 15 residues. Trimming cost V 5 bases and J 4 bases; bases outside gene matches: 9. From germline, CDR1 is SGHTA and CDR2 FQGNSA. The CDR3 loop reads CASSQGTGGVYGYTF. The CDR3, as DNA: TGTGCCAGCAGCCAAGGGACAGGTGGGGTCTATGGCTACACCTTC. The variable domain in full, completed from reference TRBV7-2 and TRBJ1-2, reads GAGVSQSPSNKVTEKGKDVELRCDPISGHTALYWYRQSLGQGLEFLIYFQGNSAPDKSGLPSDRFSAERTGGSVSTLTIQRTQQEDSAVYLCASSQGTGGVYGYTFGSGTRLTVV.

In this sample, this clone turned up a few times. The rearrangement uses TRBV5-6 and TRBJ2-7, with D hard to call. The CDR3 loop spans 16 amino acids. Looked up from germline, CDR1 is SGHDT and CDR2 is YYEEEE. Trimming removed 4 bases at V and 2 bases at J, with 19 bases between. The CDR3 region is CASSRRNRWVPYEQYF. CDR3 nucleotides: TGTGCCAGCAGCCGAAGAAATAGGTGGGTTCCCTACGAGCAGTACTTC. The full variable domain, completed using reference TRBV5-6 and TRBJ2-7, is DAGVTQSPTHLIKTRGQQVTLRCSPKSGHDTVSWYQQALGQGPQFIFQYYEEEERQRGNFPDRFSGHQFPNYSSELNVNALLLGDSALYLCASSRRNRWVPYEQYFGPGTRLTVT.

The rearrangement uses TRBV30 and TRBJ1-2; 12 bases map to TRBD1. The CDR3 totals 16 residues. The germline CDR1 and CDR2 sequences are GTSNPN and SVGIG (reference sequence). Trimming cost V 8 bases and J 6 bases; bases outside gene matches: 16. CDR3 loop: CAQGQGATTARDGYTF. The CDR3 DNA is TGTGCCCAGGGACAGGGGGCGACCACTGCCCGTGATGGCTACACCTTC.

The chain has TRBV30 and TRBJ1-4, with 9 bases that match TRBD1. This CDR3 region has 15 residues. The V gene's germline CDR1 is GTSNPN and CDR2 SVGIG (reference sequence). V trimming: 2 bases; J trimming: 6 bases; junction bases outside the gene matches: 7. CDR3 DNA: TGTGCCTGGAGTTCCCCGGGACAGGGAGATGAAAAACTGTTTTTT. This sequence encodes CAWSSPGQGDEKLFF.